One sample yielded the 27 T cell receptor beta chains listed below, sequenced in a study of metastatic and nonmetastatic thyroid tumors. Patients were all untreated before their thyroid surgery. TCRdb ran MiXCR on the PCR reads. There are some 31,000 clones in the sample; over 15% occur only once, and 6.9% lies in the top ten. The specimen sequenced was blood. All receptors derive from a female donor with papillary thyroid cancer or a benign thyroid nodule (not recorded which). Some clones in this sample may be carry-over from other donors' samples.

This clone was observed at least ten times. V and J are TRBV7-2 and TRBJ2-2; 8 bases are a match to TRBD2. The CDR3 totals 19 residues. V lost 5 bases, J lost 6 bases, and 20 bases stayed unmatched. CDR1 is SGHTA, CDR2 FQGNSA, per germline. In DNA, the CDR3 is TGTGCCAGCAGCACCCGGCGGGTAGCGGGAACTCTTAAGGCCGGGGAGCTGTTTTTT. Protein product: CASSTRRVAGTLKAGELFF.

This clone was seen many times. The V call is TRBV28, the J call TRBJ2-5; D may be TRBD1 (6 bases). The V end lost 1 base, the J end lost 4 bases, and 10 bases lay between the germline ends. The CDR3 loop spans 14 amino acids. The germline V gene encodes CDR1 MDHEN and CDR2 SYDVKM. The CDR3: CASSLFGQLETQYF. As DNA, the CDR3 is TGTGCCAGCAGTTTATTTGGACAGTTAGAGACCCAGTACTTC.

This rearrangement joins TRBV20-1 to TRBJ1-1; the D is unclear. The CDR3 sequence is 16 residues long. Trimming left V 0 bases short and J 4 bases short, with 18 bases between. Germline values: CDR1 DFQATT, CDR2 SNEGSKA (reference sequence). The CDR3 nucleotides read TGCAGTGCTAGAGATTCGGGCGCGCCCCGGGGCACTGAAGCTTTCTTT. The encoded protein is CSARDSGAPRGTEAFF.

This clone has only a few counts. The J gene is TRBJ1-1, the V gene TRBV6-5, with a possible D match to TRBD1 (5 bases). The CDR3 runs to 14 residues. Germline lookup yields CDR1 MNHEY and CDR2 SVGAGI. V shed 5 bases and J shed 4 bases, with 14 bases lying between them. This chain's CDR3 is CASSTEGYGTEAFF. Written as DNA, the CDR3 is TGTGCCAGCAGTACTGAGGGGTACGGCACTGAAGCTTTCTTT.

On this clone: An end of the junction does not agree with germline; a read error may underlie this. The CDR3: CSSSSDREIGETQYF. CDR3 in DNA: TGCTCCAGCAGCTCTGACAGGGAAATTGGAGAGACCCAGTACTTC. The J gene is TRBJ2-5, the V gene TRBV5-1; TRBD1 matches 7 bases. The CDR3 spans 15 residues. Germline lookup yields CDR1 SGHRS and CDR2 YFSETQ.

This clone was observed a few times. The V call is TRBV27, the J call TRBJ2-7; perhaps TRBD2 as D (5 bases). Germline CDR1 reads MNHEY; CDR2 reads SMNVEV (reference sequence). The CDR3 is 13 amino acids. Deletions cut 6 bases from V and 1 base from J, with 10 bases between. This CDR3 is CASSRTRSYEQYF. The CDR3 DNA sequence: TGTGCCAGCAGCCGGACTCGGTCCTACGAGCAGTACTTC.

This clone has ten or more counts. The V gene is TRBV6-1, the J gene TRBJ2-3, with 10 bases lining up with TRBD1. V gave up 1 base and J gave up 7 bases; unmatched junction bases: 8. This CDR3 has 16 residues. CDR1 and CDR2 (germline): MNHNS, SASEGT. The DNA for the CDR3 is TGTGCCAGCAGTGAAGAGTATGGACAGGGGGTAAATACGCAGTATTTT. This codes for CASSEEYGQGVNTQYF.

This clone turned up a few times. The gene calls are TRBV6-1 and TRBJ2-7; D may match TRBD1 or TRBD2 (5 bases each). Trimming cost V 2 bases and J 2 bases, with 10 bases left between them. This CDR3 region has 14 residues. Germline CDR1 and CDR2: MNHNS and SASEGT. CDR3 DNA: TGTGCCAGCAGTGAATGGGGACCCACCTACGAGCAGTACTTC. Its protein is CASSEWGPTYEQYF.

The V gene is TRBV2, the J gene TRBJ2-3, with 9 bases identical to TRBD2. The V segment lost 9 bases and the J segment 2 bases; nucleotides outside the gene matches: 15. Looked up from germline, CDR1 is SNHLY and CDR2 is FYNNEI. The CDR3 has 17 amino acids. The CDR3 coding sequence is TGTGCCAGAAGTTCCAACACGACTAGCGGACCCACAGATACGCAGTATTTT. Encoded protein: CARSSNTTSGPTDTQYF.

This clone appeared many times. The chain joins TRBV5-6 to TRBJ2-7, with D maybe TRBD1 (6 bases). Germline CDR1 reads SGHDT; CDR2 reads YYEEEE. The CDR3 runs to 14 residues. Between the trimmed V and J ends, which lost 3 bases and 1 base, there was a span of 11 bases. CDR3 DNA sequence: TGTGCCAGCAGCTCCCTAGGACAGTCCTACGAGCAGTACTTC. Translation gives CASSSLGQSYEQYF.

This clone was seen a few times. The chain recombines TRBV4-2 with TRBJ2-7; TRBD1 is a possible D gene (5 bases). The CDR3 is made up of 16 amino acids. CDR1 LGHNA and CDR2 YNFKEQ come from the germline V gene. Trimming took 0 bases from V and 2 from J, leaving 14 bases between them. The CDR3 nucleotides are TGTGCCAGCAGCCAAGATTTGGGCGACAGTGCCTACGAGCAGTACTTC. It yields the protein CASSQDLGDSAYEQYF.

This clone was counted ten times or more. A much larger clone is a single base away; this may be a read error. Other DNA variants within this sample encode the same CDR3. This rearrangement joins TRBV19 to TRBJ2-3; 7 bases match TRBD2. Trimming took 7 bases from V and 3 from J; bases not matched to a gene: 10. The CDR3 consists of 15 residues. The V gene's germline CDR1 is LNHDA and CDR2 SQIVND (reference sequence). The CDR3 is CASMQSGGRTDTQYF. The CDR3, as DNA: TGTGCCAGTATGCAATCGGGAGGAAGGACAGATACGCAGTATTTT.

This clone was seen many times. This chain uses TRBV6-6 with TRBJ2-1, with 16 bases identical to TRBD2. V shed 2 bases, J shed 8 bases, and the junction held 9 bases outside the gene matches. The CDR3 is made up of 18 amino acids. Per germline, CDR1 MNHNY and CDR2 SVGAGI (reference sequence). CDR3 residues: CASSYGTSGRAPKYEQFF. The CDR3 DNA is TGTGCCAGCAGTTACGGGACTAGCGGGAGGGCCCCTAAGTATGAGCAGTTCTTC.

The sample holds many counts of this clone. The rearrangement joins TRBV5-4 to TRBJ1-1; D is uncertain. V shed 0 bases and J shed 1 base, with 4 bases lying between them. The CDR3 covers 13 residues. Germline V gene lookup returns CDR1 SGHNT and CDR2 YYREEE (reference sequence). CDR3 in amino acids: CASSLVRNTEAFF. CDR3 in DNA: TGTGCCAGCAGCTTGGTTCGGAACACTGAAGCTTTCTTT.

This clone has at least ten counts. This may be a read error, as it is one base from a much larger clone. The sample holds other DNA sequences that translate to the same CDR3. The gene calls are TRBV7-9 and TRBJ1-6; unclear D gene. CDR3 length equals 12 residues. Germline assignment: CDR1 SEHNR and CDR2 FQNEAQ (reference sequence). Trimming shortened V by 5 bases and J by 10 bases, and 9 bases separated the two germline ends. DNA for the CDR3: TGTGCCAGCAGCCGAGATTACTCACCCCTCCACTTT. Encoded protein: CASSRDYSPLHF.

This clone was counted at least ten times. This sequence joins TRBV19 and TRBJ2-3, with a weak D call TRBD1 (5 bases). The length of the CDR3 is 15 residues. Trimming left V 3 bases short and J 2 bases short, with 12 bases between. Looked up from germline, CDR1 is LNHDA and CDR2 is SQIVND (reference sequence). CDR3 amino acids: CASSIQGRDTDTQYF. In nucleotides, the CDR3 is TGTGCCAGTAGTATTCAAGGCAGGGACACAGATACGCAGTATTTT.

This clone occurred many times. The identical CDR3 is also encoded by other nucleotide sequences in the sample. V usage is TRBV4-2 and J usage is TRBJ1-2; TRBD1 aligns across 7 bases. Germline CDR1 and CDR2: LGHNA and YNFKEQ. J was trimmed by 4 bases and V by 1 base; bases with no gene match: 9. This CDR3 region has 16 residues. CDR3 sequence (DNA): TGTGCCAGCAGCCAAGCCGGAACAGGGGCCCTCTATGGCTACACCTTC. Translated, it gives CASSQAGTGALYGYTF.

The chain uses TRBV20-1 and TRBJ1-1; D is uncertain. CDR1 is DFQATT and CDR2 is SNEGSKA in the germline V gene (reference sequence). The CDR3 runs to 14 residues. V lost 3 bases and J lost 0, with 11 bases in between. The CDR3 nucleotides are TGCAGTGCTAGTATTGTCGGCATGAACACTGAAGCTTTCTTT. Residues: CSASIVGMNTEAFF.

The table lists this clone with many counts. J is TRBJ2-1 and V is TRBV7-9; possible D gene TRBD1, 6 bases. V lost 3 bases, J lost 1 base, and 10 bases lay in between. Germline CDR1 and CDR2: SEHNR and FQNEAQ (reference sequence). CDR3 length: 15 residues. CDR3 loop: CASSFIGGSYNEQFF. CDR3 sequence (DNA): TGTGCCAGCAGCTTTATAGGGGGATCCTACAATGAGCAGTTCTTC. The full variable domain, its missing parts supplied by reference TRBV7-9 and TRBJ2-1, is DTGVSQNPRHKITKRGQNVTFRCDPISEHNRLYWYRQTLGQGPEFLTYFQNEAQLEKSRLLSDRFSAERPKGSFSTLEIQRTEQGDSAMYLCASSFIGGSYNEQFFGPGTRLTVL.

This clone came up many times. This may stem from a read error, because a much larger clone lies one nucleotide away. The chain is built from TRBV6-1 and TRBJ2-4; TRBD1 might be the D (6 bases). Germline V gene lookup returns CDR1 MNHNS and CDR2 SASEGT. The CDR3 runs 14 residues. The CDR3 loop is CGSKGRGTKNIQYF. The CDR3 coding sequence is TGTGGCAGCAAGGGCAGGGGAACCAAAAACATTCAGTACTTC.

J is TRBJ2-5 and V is TRBV4-1; D remains ambiguous. The CDR3 runs 13 residues. Trimming left V 5 bases short and J 5 bases short, with 12 bases between. CDR1 is MGHRA, CDR2 YSYEKL, per germline. The CDR3 loop is CASSSLSEETQYF. CDR3 in DNA: TGCGCCAGCAGCTCCCTTTCGGAGGAGACCCAGTACTTC.

This clone was recorded many times. J is TRBJ1-3 and V is TRBV4-3; 7 nucleotides match TRBD1. CDR3 length equals 15 residues. Germline-derived CDR1 and CDR2 are LGHNA and YSLEER. The trim removed 4 bases at V and 3 bases at J, leaving 6 bases unmatched. CDR3 sequence (DNA): TGCGCCAGCAGCCTCGAGACAGGGAATGGAAACACCATATATTTT. This gives the protein CASSLETGNGNTIYF.

The chain employs TRBV12-3 or TRBV12-4 and TRBJ2-5, with D perhaps matching TRBD2 (5 bases). V lost 2 bases and J 4 bases, leaving 8 bases between the germline ends. The CDR3 is 13 residues long. CDR3 in DNA: TGTGCCAGCAGTTTATGGGAGTCAGAGACCCAGTACTTC. Translating it yields CASSLWESETQYF.

This clone was seen more than once but under ten times. The CDR3 loop reads CASLSQGHSGNTIYF. CDR3 in DNA: TGTGCCAGTCTTTCCCAGGGGCACTCTGGAAACACCATATATTTT. The chain is built from TRBV19 and TRBJ1-3; perhaps TRBD1 as D (6 bases). The CDR3 loop spans 15 amino acids. Germline V gene lookup returns CDR1 LNHDA and CDR2 SQIVND (reference sequence). The germline V and J ends were trimmed by 8 bases and 0 bases, with 14 bases remaining between them.

Points on this clone: An end of the junction differs from the germline gene, which may be a read error. The CDR3 spells CSAPWPAQAPYEQYF. CDR3 sequence (DNA): TGCAGTGCTCCTTGGCCTGCTCAGGCCCCCTACGAACAGTACTTC. The chain has TRBV20-1 and TRBJ2-7; D not certain. The CDR3 consists of 15 residues. Germline assignment: CDR1 DFQATT and CDR2 SNEGSKA (reference sequence).

This clone was picked up many times. The rearrangement joins TRBV20-1 to TRBJ2-1; 9 positions agree with TRBD2. Per the germline V gene, CDR1 is DFQATT and CDR2 is SNEGSKA (reference sequence). The V gene end was trimmed by 5 bases and the J gene end by 3 bases; junction bases not matched to a gene: 5. The CDR3 extends over 14 amino acids. The CDR3 region has the DNA TGCAGTGCTGCCCAGACTAGCGGCTACAATGAGCAGTTCTTC. Its protein product is CSAAQTSGYNEQFF.

This clone was seen many times. The J gene is TRBJ1-2, the V gene TRBV7-3, with 9 nucleotides matching TRBD1. Germline assignment: CDR1 SGHTA and CDR2 FQGTGA. V lost 3 bases, J lost 8 bases, and 4 bases stayed unmatched. The CDR3 extends over 13 amino acids. Written as DNA, the CDR3 is TGTGCCAGCAGCTTCGGGACAGGGACGGGCTACACCTTC. Amino acids: CASSFGTGTGYTF.